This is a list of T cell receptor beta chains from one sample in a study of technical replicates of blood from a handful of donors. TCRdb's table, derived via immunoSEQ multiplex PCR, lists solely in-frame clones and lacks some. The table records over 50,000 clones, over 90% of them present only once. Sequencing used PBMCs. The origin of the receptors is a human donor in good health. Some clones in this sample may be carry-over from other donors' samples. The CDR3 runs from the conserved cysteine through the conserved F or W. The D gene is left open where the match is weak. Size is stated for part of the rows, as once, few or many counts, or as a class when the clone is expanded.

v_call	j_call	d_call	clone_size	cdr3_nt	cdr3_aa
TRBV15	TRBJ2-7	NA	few	TGTGCCACCAGCAGAGAGGGCCAGGGGCTCGACGAGCAGTACTTC	CATSREGQGLDEQYF
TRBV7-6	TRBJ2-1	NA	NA	TGTGCCAGCACCAGCGGTTGGGGGCCCTACAATGAGCAGTTCTTC	CASTSGWGPYNEQFF
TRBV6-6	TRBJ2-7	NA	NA	TGTGCCAGCACCAGAGACCCGGGTCGGCTGGCCTACGAGCAGTACTTC	CASTRDPGRLAYEQYF
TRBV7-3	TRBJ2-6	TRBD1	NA	TGTGCCAGCAGCCAGGGACAGGGCAACGTCCTGACTTTC	CASSQGQGNVLTF
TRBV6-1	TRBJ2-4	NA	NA	TGTGCCAGCAGATTGACGGAGGGTGGCAAAAACATTCAGTACTTC	CASRLTEGGKNIQYF
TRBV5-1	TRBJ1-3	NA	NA	TGCGCCAGCAGCTTGGTTGGGAGCTCTGGAAACACCATATATTTT	CASSLVGSSGNTIYF
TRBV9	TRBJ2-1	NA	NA	TGTGCCAGCAGCGTAGATGGGGGGGCTATCGCCTACAATGAGCAGTTCTTC	CASSVDGGAIAYNEQFF
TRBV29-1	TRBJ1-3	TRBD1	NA	TGCAGCGTTTGGGACAGGGGGGCTGGAAACACCATATATTTT	CSVWDRGAGNTIYF
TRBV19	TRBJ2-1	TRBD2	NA	TGTGCCAGTAGTATGACTAGCGGGGGGGCCTGGAATGAGCAGTTCTTC	CASSMTSGGAWNEQFF
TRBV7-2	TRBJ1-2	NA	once	TGTGCCAGCAGCTTAGTCGGCAGACTCGACACCTTC	CASSLVGRLDTF
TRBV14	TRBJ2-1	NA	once	TGTGCCTCAAGGGGGCGGGGCACCTACAATGAGCAGTTCTTC	CASRGRGTYNEQFF
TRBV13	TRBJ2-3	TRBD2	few	TGTGCCAGCAGCTTAATGACAGCTAGCGGGGTGTACACAGATACGCAGTATTTT	CASSLMTASGVYTDTQYF
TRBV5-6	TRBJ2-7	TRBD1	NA	TGTGCCAGCAGCAAGTCGACAGGGTTGGTCGAGCAGTACTTC	CASSKSTGLVEQYF
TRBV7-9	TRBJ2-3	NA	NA	TGTGCCAGCAGCTTATGGGGGGATACAGATACGCAGTATTTT	CASSLWGDTDTQYF
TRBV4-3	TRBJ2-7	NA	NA	TGCGCCAGCAGCCAAGGGGACCGGGGGACCTCCTACGAGCAGTACTTC	CASSQGDRGTSYEQYF
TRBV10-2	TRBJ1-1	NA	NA	TGCGCCAGCAGGTTAGACAGCTACACTGAAGCTTTCTTT	CASRLDSYTEAFF
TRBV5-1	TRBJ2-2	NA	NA	TGCGCCAGCAGGGCTAGCGTTATCACCGGGGAGCTGTTTTTT	CASRASVITGELFF
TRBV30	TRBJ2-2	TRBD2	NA	TGTGCCTGGAGTGTACAGGATCGGGGGGCCGGGGAGCTGTTTTTT	CAWSVQDRGAGELFF
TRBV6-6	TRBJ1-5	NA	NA	TGTGCCAGCAACCTCGGACAATCAAATCAGCCCCAGCATTTT	CASNLGQSNQPQHF
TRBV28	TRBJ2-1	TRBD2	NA	TGTGCCAGCAGTTTATTAACTAGCGGTGGAGATGAGCAGTTCTTC	CASSLLTSGGDEQFF
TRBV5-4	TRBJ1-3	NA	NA	TGTGCCAGCAGTCAGGGGATTGGAAACACCATATATTTT	CASSQGIGNTIYF
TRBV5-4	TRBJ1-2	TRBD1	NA	TGTGCCAGCAGGAGGACAGGGGGCATCTATGGCTACACCTTC	CASRRTGGIYGYTF
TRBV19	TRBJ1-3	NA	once	TGTGCCAGTAGTGAGCCGCACCGGGGAAACACCATATATTTT	CASSEPHRGNTIYF
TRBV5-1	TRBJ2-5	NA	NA	TGCGCCAGCAGCTCAGGGCCCGGTGGGGCGGAGACCCAGTACTTC	CASSSGPGGAETQYF
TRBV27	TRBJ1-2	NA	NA	TGTGCCAGCAGTTTATCAGCGGACTATGGCTACACCTTC	CASSLSADYGYTF
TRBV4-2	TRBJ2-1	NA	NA	TGTGCCAGCAGCCGGCAGGGTAATGAGCAGTTCTTC	CASSRQGNEQFF
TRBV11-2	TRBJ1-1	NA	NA	TGTGCCAGCAGCTTTTCCCGGGGGAACACTGAAGCTTTCTTT	CASSFSRGNTEAFF
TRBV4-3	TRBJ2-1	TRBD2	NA	TGCGCCAGCAGCCAAGTTCTAGCGGGATTCTACAATGAGCAGTTCTTC	CASSQVLAGFYNEQFF
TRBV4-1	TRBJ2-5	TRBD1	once	TGCGCCAGCGGAGTGACAGGGGTCGAGACCCAGTACTTC	CASGVTGVETQYF
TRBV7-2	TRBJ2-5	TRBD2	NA	TGTGCCAGCAGCCGTAGCGGGCAAGAGACCCAGTACTTC	CASSRSGQETQYF
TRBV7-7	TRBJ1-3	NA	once	TGTGCCAGCAGCCAGGACGGAGGCTCTGGAAACACCATATATTTT	CASSQDGGSGNTIYF
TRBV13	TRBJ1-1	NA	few	TGTGCCAGCAGCTTAGAGGGGGGGGGCACTGAAGCTTTCTTT	CASSLEGGGTEAFF
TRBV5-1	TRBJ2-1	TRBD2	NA	TGCGCCAGCAGCCCGGCGGTAGCGGGAGTCTACAATGAGCAGTTCTTC	CASSPAVAGVYNEQFF
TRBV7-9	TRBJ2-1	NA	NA	TGTGCCAGCAGCTTAGCTAGCCAGTACAATGAGCAGTTCTTC	CASSLASQYNEQFF
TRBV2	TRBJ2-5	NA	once	TGTGCCAGCAGTGATCGGCAGGGTGCTTGGACCCAGTACTTC	CASSDRQGAWTQYF
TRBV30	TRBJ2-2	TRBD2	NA	TGTGCCTGGATGTGGGAGGGCGGGGAGCTGTTTTTT	CAWMWEGGELFF
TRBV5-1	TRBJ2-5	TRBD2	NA	TGCGCCAGCAGCCTTACCGGGACTAGCCAAGAGACCCAGTACTTC	CASSLTGTSQETQYF
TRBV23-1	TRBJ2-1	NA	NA	TGCGCCAGCAGTCAATCGTCAGGACACTTCAATGAGCAGTTCTTC	CASSQSSGHFNEQFF
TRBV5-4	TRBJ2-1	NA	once	TGTGCCAGCAGCCCTTCGAGAGCCTACAATGAGCAGTTCTTC	CASSPSRAYNEQFF
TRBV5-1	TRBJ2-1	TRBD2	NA	TGCGCCAGCAGCTTGCCGCGGGTAGCGGGGGGGCCCGACAATGAGCAGTTCTTC	CASSLPRVAGGPDNEQFF
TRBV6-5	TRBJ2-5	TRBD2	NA	TGTGCCAGCAGTTACGGGTCCGAACGGGAGCGGGGGACCCAGTACTTC	CASSYGSERERGTQYF
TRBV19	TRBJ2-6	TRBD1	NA	TGTGCCAGCCGGGACAGGGGGTTCTCTGGGGCCAACGTCCTGACTTTC	CASRDRGFSGANVLTF
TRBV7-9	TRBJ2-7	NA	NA	TGTGCCAGCAGCTTAGGGGCTCTCCACCCCTACGAGCAGTACTTC	CASSLGALHPYEQYF
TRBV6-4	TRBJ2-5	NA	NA	TGTGCCACCGAAGGGGGAAGGGAAGAGACCCAGTACTTC	CATEGGREETQYF
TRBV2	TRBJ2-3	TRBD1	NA	TGTGCCAGCAGCAGACAGGGGGAGGGCACAGATACGCAGTATTTT	CASSRQGEGTDTQYF
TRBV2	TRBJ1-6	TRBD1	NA	TGTGCCAGCAGGGGACCCCATCGGGACAGTTCACCCCTCCACTTT	CASRGPHRDSSPLHF
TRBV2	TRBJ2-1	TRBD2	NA	TGTGCCAGCAGTGATTGGGGACTAGCGGGAGATGAGCAGTTCTTC	CASSDWGLAGDEQFF
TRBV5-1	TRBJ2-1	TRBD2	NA	TGCGCCAGCAGCGTCGGACTAGCGGGGGTATACAATGAGCAGTTCTTC	CASSVGLAGVYNEQFF
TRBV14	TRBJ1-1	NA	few	TGTGCCAGCAGCCAATACCGGGGCACTGAAGCTTTCTTT	CASSQYRGTEAFF
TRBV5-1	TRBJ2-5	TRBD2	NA	TGCGCCAGCAGTCCACCCCCTAGCGGGGGGGCAGAGACCCAGTACTTC	CASSPPPSGGAETQYF
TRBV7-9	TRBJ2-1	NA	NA	TGTGCCAGCAGCTTAGACTCTGACTACAATGAGCAGTTCTTC	CASSLDSDYNEQFF
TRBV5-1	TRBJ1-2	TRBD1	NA	TGCGCCAGCAGCCCCGGACAGGGGGAAGTGGGGAACTATGGCTACACCTTC	CASSPGQGEVGNYGYTF
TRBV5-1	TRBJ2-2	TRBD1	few	TGCGCCAGCAGCCAGACGCGGACAGGGGGAAACACCGGGGAGCTGTTTTTT	CASSQTRTGGNTGELFF
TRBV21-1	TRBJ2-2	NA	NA	TGTGCCAGCCCCACGACTAGCCGGAACACCGGGGAGCTGTTTTTT	CASPTTSRNTGELFF
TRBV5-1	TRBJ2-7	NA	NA	TGCGCCAGCAGCTTGGGGCAGACAGGCCCTGGGGGTACCTACGAGCAGTACTTC	CASSLGQTGPGGTYEQYF